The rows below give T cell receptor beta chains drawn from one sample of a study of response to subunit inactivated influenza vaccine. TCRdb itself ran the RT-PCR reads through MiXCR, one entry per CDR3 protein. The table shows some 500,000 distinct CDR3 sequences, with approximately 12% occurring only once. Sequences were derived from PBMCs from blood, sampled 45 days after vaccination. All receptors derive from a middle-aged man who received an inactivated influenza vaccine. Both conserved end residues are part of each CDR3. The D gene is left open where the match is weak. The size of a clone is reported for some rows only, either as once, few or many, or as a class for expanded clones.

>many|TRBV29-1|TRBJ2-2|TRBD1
CSVELSGQETGELFF
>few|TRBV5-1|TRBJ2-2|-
CASSLTEIGELFF
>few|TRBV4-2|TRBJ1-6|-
CASSQVSGFGSPLHF
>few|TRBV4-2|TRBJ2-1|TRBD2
CASSQIGTSGSWSEQFF
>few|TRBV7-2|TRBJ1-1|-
CASSLARGKNTEAFF
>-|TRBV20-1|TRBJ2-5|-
CSARVRRGSETQYF
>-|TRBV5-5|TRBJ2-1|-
CASSTNPNEQFF
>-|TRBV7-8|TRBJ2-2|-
CASSLAFRSNTGELFF
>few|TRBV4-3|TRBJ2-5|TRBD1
CASSQDPVGQGETQYF
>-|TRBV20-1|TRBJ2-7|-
CSAHRGSGSEQYF
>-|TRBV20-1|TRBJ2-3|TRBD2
CSARVASGSTDTQYF
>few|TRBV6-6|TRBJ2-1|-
CASSYSDRSRGVQPGRLSYNEQFF
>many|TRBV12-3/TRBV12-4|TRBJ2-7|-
CASRVDSTDYEQYF
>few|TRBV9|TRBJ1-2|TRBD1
CASSAGTGPFSNYGYTF
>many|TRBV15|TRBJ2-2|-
CATSRAATRAGELFF
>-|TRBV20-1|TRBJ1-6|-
CSASPGAGGSYNSPLHF
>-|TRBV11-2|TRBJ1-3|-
CASSSGLSGNTIYF
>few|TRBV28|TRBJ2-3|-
CASSLGIRADTQYF
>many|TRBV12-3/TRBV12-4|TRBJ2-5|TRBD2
CASRPTSGRPQYF
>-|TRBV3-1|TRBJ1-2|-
CASSTVYGYTF
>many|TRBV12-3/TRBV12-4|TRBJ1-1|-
CASSLGGDMNTEAFF
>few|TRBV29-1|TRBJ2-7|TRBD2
CSVSSMWGRGTYEQYF
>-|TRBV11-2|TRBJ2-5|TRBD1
CASSLGQTIQETQYF
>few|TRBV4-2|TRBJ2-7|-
CASSQPQGGEQYF
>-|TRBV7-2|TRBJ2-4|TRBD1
CASSTRTGVAKNIQYF
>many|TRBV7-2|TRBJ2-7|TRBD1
CASSSSNQGAYEQYF
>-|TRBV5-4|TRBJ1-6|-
CASSSLGPPGYNSPLHF
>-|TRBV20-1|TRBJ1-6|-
CSAALGGLPSGNSPLHF
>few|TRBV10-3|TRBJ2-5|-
CATWDNQETQYF
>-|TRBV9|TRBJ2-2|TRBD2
CASSGGLAGGPSGELFF
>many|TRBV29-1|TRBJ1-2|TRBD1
CSLNVGTGDGYTF
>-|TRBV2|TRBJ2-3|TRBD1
CASRGQGSRTDTQYF
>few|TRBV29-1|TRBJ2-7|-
CSVGMTGRDYEQYF
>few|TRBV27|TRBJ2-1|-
CASSAAPRTFDEQFF
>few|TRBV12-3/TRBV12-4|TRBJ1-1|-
CASLLSGAEAFF
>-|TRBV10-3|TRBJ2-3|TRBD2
CAISSGTVAGGERDTQYF
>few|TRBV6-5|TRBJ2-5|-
CASSYSIPRTAEETQYF
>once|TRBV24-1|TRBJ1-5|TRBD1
CATSGTGIGPNQPQHF
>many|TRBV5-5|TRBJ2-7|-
CASRLRDAVLGEQYF
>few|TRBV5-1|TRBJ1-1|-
CASSLEGLGTEAFF
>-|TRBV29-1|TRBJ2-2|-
CSVLGSGELFF
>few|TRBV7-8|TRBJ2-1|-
CASSLGGPPNEQFF
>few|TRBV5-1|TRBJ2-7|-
CASSWDPRGFDIYEQYF
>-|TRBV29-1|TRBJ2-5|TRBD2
CSVERTSGETQYF
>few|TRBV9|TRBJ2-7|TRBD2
CASSSGLAGGYEQYF
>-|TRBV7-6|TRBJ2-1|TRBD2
CASSLSRDYGRNEQFF
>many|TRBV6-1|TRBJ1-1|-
CASSPYIFVDKNTEAFF
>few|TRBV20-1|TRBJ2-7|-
CSAETLTKYEQYF